The source of this T cell receptor beta chain is a study of graft-versus-host responses after intestinal transplantation (dated by TCRdb to about 2021). Background for the entire study: Multivisceral, liver-intestinal, or isolated intestinal transplants were received by the recipients. Every recipient was given anti-thymocyte globulin induction, then maintenance tacrolimus and steroids for roughly three years. Donor T cell macrochimerism was defined as a peak of at least 4% donor T cells among recipient peripheral blood mononuclear cells. After intestinal transplantation, graft-versus-host and host-versus-graft alloreactive T cell clones in the graft, circulation and bone marrow were tracked using bulk TCR-beta CDR3 sequencing. Alloreactive clones were identified by sequencing pre-transplant mixed lymphocyte reaction products and comparing these products with unstimulated pre-transplant donor and recipient T cells. Rather than going through the commercial service, samples from three later patients were sequenced in-house on an Illumina MiSeq and processed with MiXCR. The cohort enrolled 24 intestinal transplant recipients, one of whom was a retransplant, and a few patients without pretransplant specimens were excluded. On the study overall, not on this receptor specifically: High GvH to HvG T cell clonal ratios were observed in the allografts of patients with donor T cell macrochimerism. The conclusions were limited by the relatively low number and heterogeneity of the intestinal transplant patients. Early after transplant, declines in HvG clones were associated with peak levels of circulating GvH clones. GvH clones were detected in recipient bone marrow, and some of these GvH clones were observed earlier in ileal mucosa or blood, consistent with an intestinal mucosal origin.

Library preparation employed the immunoSEQ multiplex PCR assay. For most patients, genomic DNA was isolated with the Qiagen DNeasy Blood and Tissue Kit and shipped frozen to Adaptive Biotechnologies for TCR sequencing. For most patients, genomic DNA was subjected to high-throughput TCR-beta CDR3 sequencing by Adaptive Biotechnologies. As for the authors' bioinformatics: TCR sequencing data for some 19 patients were retrieved from Adaptive's ImmunoSEQ software; a few other patients were processed with MiXCR and VDJtools. CD4 versus CD8 sorting errors were corrected by removing sequences found in both subsets at a frequency ratio below 5:1. CDR3 nucleotide sequences shared by donor and recipient were removed because the origin of these sequences could not be assigned. To be classed as alloreactive, a clone needed at least 2-fold expansion over unstimulated cells and a minimum CFSE-low frequency of 0.002% (template counts) or 0.001% (read counts). Clones were considered mappable if detected in sequenced pre-transplant spleen, lymph node, or MLR CFSE-low populations of the donor or recipient. Cumulative frequency of alloreactive clones was calculated as a percentage of all sequences weighted by copy number. This immuneACCESS table, as held by TCRdb, lists in-frame sequences with V and J called but not all clones. Of the missing ones, under half trace to an unresolved V gene in checked studies; the others have no known cause. V and J calls plus clone size are reproduced from that table; the DNA served to infer D and trimming. For this sample the table gives roughly 73,000 clones, of which roughly 87% were detected only once. The top ten clones comprise over 7% of the sample.

In light of the paper, this sample's time point label describes: cells obtained before transplantation from donor or recipient. CD3+CD4+ and CD3+CD8+ populations were FACS-sorted from unstimulated pre-transplant donor and recipient cells taken from spleen or lymph nodes. The germline V gene encodes CDR1 SEHNR and CDR2 FQNEAQ (reference sequence). V loses 4 bases of germline sequence and J loses 0 bases, and the interval between the two ends is 12 bases. The CDR3, cysteine through phenylalanine, is 16 amino acids long. Solely the CDR3 DNA is kept, with 48 bases framed from the first base. About this clone itself: Its antigen target is currently unknown. No per-base quality is available; no much larger clone lies one base away.

In this chain, TRBV7-9 is recombined with TRBJ1-4, and TRBD1 may be the D gene, going by 5 matching bases. This receptor was obtained from a human donor who was the organ donor for an intestinal transplant. Specimen: unstimulated CD8+ T cells sorted from spleen or lymph node cells, collected before transplant. The CDR3 in this case is CASSSSGGTTNEKLFF. The bases are TGTGCCAGCAGCTCCTCGGGGGGGACAACTAATGAAAAACTGTTTTTT.